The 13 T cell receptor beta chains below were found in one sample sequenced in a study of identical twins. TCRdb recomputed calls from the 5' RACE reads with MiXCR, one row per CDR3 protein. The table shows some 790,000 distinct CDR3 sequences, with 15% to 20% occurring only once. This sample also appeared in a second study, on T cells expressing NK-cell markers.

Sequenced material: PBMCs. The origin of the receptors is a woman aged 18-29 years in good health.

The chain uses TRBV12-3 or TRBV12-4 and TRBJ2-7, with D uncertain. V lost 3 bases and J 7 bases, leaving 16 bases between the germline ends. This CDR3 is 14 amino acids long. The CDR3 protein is CASSFPGPYGEQYF. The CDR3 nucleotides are TGTGCCAGCAGTTTCCCTGGGCCCTATGGGGAGCAGTACTTC.

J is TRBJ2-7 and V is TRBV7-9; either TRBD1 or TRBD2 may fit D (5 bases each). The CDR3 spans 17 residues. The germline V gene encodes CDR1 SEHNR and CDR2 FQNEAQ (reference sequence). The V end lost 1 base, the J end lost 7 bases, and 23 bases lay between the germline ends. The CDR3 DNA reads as TGTGCCAGCAGCTTAGGGTGGGGGAACTCCACTGCAGGGGAGCAGTACTTC. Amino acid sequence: CASSLGWGNSTAGEQYF.

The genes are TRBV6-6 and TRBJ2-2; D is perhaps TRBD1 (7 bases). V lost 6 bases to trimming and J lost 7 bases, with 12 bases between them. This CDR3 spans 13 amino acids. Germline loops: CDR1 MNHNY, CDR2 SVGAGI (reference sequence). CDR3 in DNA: TGTGCCAGCAGGCCTCAGGGGGGCGGGGAGCTGTTTTTT. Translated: CASRPQGGGELFF.

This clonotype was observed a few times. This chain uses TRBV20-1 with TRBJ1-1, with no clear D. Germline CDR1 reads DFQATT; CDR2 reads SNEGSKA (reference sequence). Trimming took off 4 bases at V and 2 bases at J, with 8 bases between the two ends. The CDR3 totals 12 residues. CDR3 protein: CSATHKNTEAFF. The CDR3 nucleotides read TGCAGTGCTACTCACAAAAACACTGAAGCTTTCTTT.

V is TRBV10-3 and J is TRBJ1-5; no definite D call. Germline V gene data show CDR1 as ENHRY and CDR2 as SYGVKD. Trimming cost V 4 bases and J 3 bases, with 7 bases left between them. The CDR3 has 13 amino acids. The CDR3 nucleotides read TGTGCCATCAGTGGCCAGGCCAATCAGCCCCAGCATTTT. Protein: CAISGQANQPQHF.

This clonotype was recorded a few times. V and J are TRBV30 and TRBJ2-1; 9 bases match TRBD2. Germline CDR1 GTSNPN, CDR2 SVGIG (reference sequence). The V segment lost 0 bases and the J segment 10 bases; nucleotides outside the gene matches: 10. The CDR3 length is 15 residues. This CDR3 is CAWSVLAGSLAEQFF. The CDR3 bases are TGTGCCTGGAGTGTACTAGCGGGCAGCCTCGCGGAGCAGTTCTTC.

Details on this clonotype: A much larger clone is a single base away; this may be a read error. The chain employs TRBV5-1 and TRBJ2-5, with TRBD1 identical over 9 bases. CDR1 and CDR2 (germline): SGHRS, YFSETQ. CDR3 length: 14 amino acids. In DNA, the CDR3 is TGCGCCAGCAGCTTGGGGACAGGGGAAGAGACCCGGTACTTC. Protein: CASSLGTGEETRYF.

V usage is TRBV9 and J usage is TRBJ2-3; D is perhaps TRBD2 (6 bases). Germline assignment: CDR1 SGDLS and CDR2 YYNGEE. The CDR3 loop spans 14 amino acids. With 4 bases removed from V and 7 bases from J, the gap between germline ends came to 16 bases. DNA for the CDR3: TGTGCCAGCAGCCTGGCAGCGGGTGAACATACGCAGTATTTT. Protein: CASSLAAGEHTQYF.

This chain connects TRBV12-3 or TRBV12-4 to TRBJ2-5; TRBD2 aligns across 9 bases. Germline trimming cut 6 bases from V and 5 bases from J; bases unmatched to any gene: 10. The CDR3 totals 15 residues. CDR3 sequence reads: CASSPSAGGGETQYF. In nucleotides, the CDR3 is TGTGCCAGCAGCCCCTCAGCGGGAGGTGGGGAGACCCAGTACTTC.

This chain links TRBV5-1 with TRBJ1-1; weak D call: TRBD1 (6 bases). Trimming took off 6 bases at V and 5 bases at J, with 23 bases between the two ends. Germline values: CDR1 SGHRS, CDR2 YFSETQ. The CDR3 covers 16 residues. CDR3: CASNLGQGRFRTEAFF. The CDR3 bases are TGCGCCAGCAACCTTGGGCAGGGGAGGTTTCGGACTGAAGCTTTCTTT.

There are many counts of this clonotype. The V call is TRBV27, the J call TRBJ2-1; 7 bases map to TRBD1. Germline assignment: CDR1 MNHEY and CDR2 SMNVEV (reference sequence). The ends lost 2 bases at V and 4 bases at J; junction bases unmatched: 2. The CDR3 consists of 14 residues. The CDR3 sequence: CASSLGTEYNEQFF. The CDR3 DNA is TGTGCCAGCAGTTTAGGGACAGAATACAATGAGCAGTTCTTC.

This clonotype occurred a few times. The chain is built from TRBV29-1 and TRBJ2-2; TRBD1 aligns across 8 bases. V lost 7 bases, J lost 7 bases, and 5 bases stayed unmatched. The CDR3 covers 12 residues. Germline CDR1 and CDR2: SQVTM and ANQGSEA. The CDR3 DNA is TGCAGCGCCGGGACAGGAAACGGGGAGCTGTTTTTT. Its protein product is CSAGTGNGELFF.

CDR3 sequence reads: CASSFSGGQYNEQFF. CDR3 nucleotide sequence: TGTGCCAGCAGCTTTAGCGGGGGACAGTACAATGAGCAGTTCTTC. The V gene is TRBV11-3, the J gene TRBJ2-1; TRBD2 matches 9 bases. The trim removed 3 bases at V and 4 bases at J, leaving 4 bases unmatched. Looked up from germline, CDR1 is SGHNT and CDR2 is YENEEA. This CDR3 is built from 15 residues.